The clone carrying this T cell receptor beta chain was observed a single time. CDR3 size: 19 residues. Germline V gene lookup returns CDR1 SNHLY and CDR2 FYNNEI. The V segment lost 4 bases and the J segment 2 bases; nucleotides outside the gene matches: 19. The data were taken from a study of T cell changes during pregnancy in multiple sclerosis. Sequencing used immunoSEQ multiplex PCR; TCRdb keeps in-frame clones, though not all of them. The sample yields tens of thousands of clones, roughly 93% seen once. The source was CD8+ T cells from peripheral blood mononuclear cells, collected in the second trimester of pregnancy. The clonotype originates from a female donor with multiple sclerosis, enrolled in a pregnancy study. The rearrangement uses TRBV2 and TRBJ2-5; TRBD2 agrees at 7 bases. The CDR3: CASSVGLGIMGEAQETQYF. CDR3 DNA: TGTGCCAGCAGTGTTGGACTAGGGATTATGGGGGAGGCTCAAGAGACCCAGTACTTC.